This T cell receptor beta chain emerged from a study of blood T cell repertoires in COVID-19. With 1 base clipped from V and 5 bases from J, the junction kept 7 bases outside the gene matches. Germline V gene data show CDR1 as GTSNPN and CDR2 as SVGIG (reference sequence). The CDR3 totals 14 residues. The table came from immunoSEQ multiplex PCR; TCRdb's copy has only in-frame clones and leaves some out. The profile covers 75,000 or so clones, with around 90% appearing a single time and more than 25% taken by the ten largest. The chain couples TRBV30 to TRBJ2-7, with 8 bases matching TRBD2. The sequence came from a man aged 45-60 years with acute or convalescent COVID-19. The sample taken for sequencing was peripheral blood. The chain's CDR3 is CAWSEGLGIDEQYF. The CDR3 nucleotides read TGTGCCTGGAGTGAGGGACTAGGGATCGACGAGCAGTACTTC.